The 16 T cell receptor beta chains in this list originate from one sample, sequenced in a study of early T cells in non-severe SARS-CoV-2 infection (dated by TCRdb to about 2021). The library relied on 5' RACE. The reads were generated on a NextSeq 500. In TCRdb, the public reads were trimmed at Q25 with fastp and aligned with MiXCR, with productive beta chains retained. Identical CDR3 protein sequences are pooled into one entry, listed with their most common genes and DNA. The sample records 55,000 to 70,000 distinct CDR3 sequences, 11% of which are singletons. The leading ten clones occupy 6.4% of the sample. What was sequenced was whole blood. The receptors come from an adult who was a healthcare worker with PCR-confirmed SARS-CoV-2 infection or an uninfected control (not recorded which).

This chain uses TRBV12-3 or TRBV12-4 with TRBJ1-2; D unclear. Trimming pared 6 bases from V and 4 bases from J, leaving 12 bases between. CDR3 length: 13 residues. CDR3 DNA: TGTGCCAGCAGCCTAGGAGGTGGCTATGGCTACACCTTC. This sequence encodes CASSLGGGYGYTF.

This rearrangement joins TRBV20-1 to TRBJ2-7; D might be TRBD2 (5 bases). The CDR3 extends over 15 amino acids. V was pared by 0 bases and J by 3 bases, with 15 bases between. The germline CDR1 and CDR2 sequences are DFQATT and SNEGSKA (reference sequence). The CDR3 DNA sequence: TGCAGTGCTAGAGAGATTGTGACTAACCTCTACGAGCAGTACTTC. It translates to CSAREIVTNLYEQYF.

In its sample, this clonotype was seen a few times. V gene TRBV10-3 combines with J gene TRBJ2-3; D may be TRBD2 (6 bases). CDR3 size: 14 residues. In germline, CDR1 is ENHRY, CDR2 SYGVKD. V lost 10 bases, J lost 6 bases, and 20 bases lay in between. CDR3 DNA sequence: TGTGCCACCACGGGGGATTCGGGGACGGATACGCAGTATTTT. Its translation is CATTGDSGTDTQYF.

This clonotype was counted many times. The chain has TRBV28 and TRBJ2-5; the D is unclear. CDR1 MDHEN and CDR2 SYDVKM come from the germline V gene. There are 15 residues in the CDR3. V was clipped by 4 bases and J by 5 bases, with 17 bases between them. The CDR3 region is CASSSRIGPSETQYF. CDR3 in DNA: TGTGCCAGCAGTTCGCGGATTGGACCCTCGGAGACCCAGTACTTC.

The V gene is TRBV7-9, the J gene TRBJ2-7; TRBD2 matches at 11 bases. The V and J ends lost 3 bases and 7 bases, in that order; junction bases with no gene match: 8. The CDR3 contains 15 residues. CDR1 and CDR2 from the germline V gene are SEHNR and FQNEAQ (reference sequence). The CDR3 sequence: CASSFQSLAGGEQYF. CDR3 sequence (DNA): TGTGCCAGCAGCTTTCAGTCCCTAGCGGGAGGTGAGCAGTACTTC.

In its sample, this clonotype was seen many times. The chain employs TRBV18 and TRBJ1-2; D call uncertain. The CDR3 totals 13 residues. Germline V gene data show CDR1 as KGHSH and CDR2 as LQKENI. Trimming stripped 2 bases from V and 2 bases from J, with 6 bases between. Here the CDR3 reads CASSPGENYGYTF. In DNA form, the CDR3 reads TGTGCCAGCTCACCAGGGGAAAACTATGGCTACACCTTC.

V usage is TRBV9 and J usage is TRBJ1-1; D is perhaps TRBD1 (6 bases). The V and J ends lost 2 bases and 8 bases respectively, with 13 bases between them. The germline gives CDR1 SGDLS, CDR2 YYNGEE. CDR3 length equals 13 residues. For the CDR3, the DNA is TGTGCCAGCAGCGTGGAGACAGGTTCAGAAGCTTTCTTT. It yields the protein CASSVETGSEAFF.

This clonotype appeared many times. The chain has TRBV28 and TRBJ1-6; 7 bases match TRBD1. Germline V gene data show CDR1 as MDHEN and CDR2 as SYDVKM. The CDR3 contains 15 residues. V dropped 5 bases and J dropped 14; count of bases not matched to a gene: 15. The CDR3 sequence: CASSPHHPTGPSLHF. In DNA, the CDR3 is TGTGCCAGCAGTCCGCACCACCCGACAGGGCCGTCCCTCCACTTT. Full variable domain (remainder filled in from reference TRBV28 and TRBJ1-6): DVKVTQSSRYLVKRTGEKVFLECVQDMDHENMFWYRQDPGLGLRLIYFSYDVKMKEKGDIPEGYSVSREKKERFSLILESASTNQTSMYLCASSPHHPTGPSLHFGNGTRLTVT.

The sample holds many counts of this clonotype. V gene TRBV4-1 combines with J gene TRBJ1-6; D gene uncertain. The V end lost 0 bases, the J end lost 9 bases, and 6 bases lay between the germline ends. CDR3 length: 13 residues. CDR1 is MGHRA, CDR2 YSYEKL, per germline. The CDR3 loop reads CASSQDRTSPLHF. Here the CDR3 DNA reads TGCGCCAGCAGCCAAGATAGGACTTCACCCCTCCACTTT.

The chain carries TRBV7-8 and TRBJ1-2; D uncertain. The CDR3 extends over 12 amino acids. The V end lost 5 bases, the J end lost 5 bases, and 9 bases lay between the germline ends. Germline V lookup: CDR1 SGHVS, CDR2 FQNEAQ. CDR3 coding DNA: TGTGCCAGCAGCCGCGACGGATATGGCTACACCTTC. This gives the protein CASSRDGYGYTF.

This clonotype was detected a few times. The chain recombines TRBV18 with TRBJ1-1; unclear D gene. Germline CDR1 reads KGHSH; CDR2 reads LQKENI. The CDR3 is made up of 15 amino acids. Between the trimmed V and J ends, which lost 2 bases and 1 base, there was a span of 11 bases. CDR3 amino acids: CASSPYSKGNTEAFF. In DNA form, the CDR3 reads TGTGCCAGCTCACCATATTCAAAGGGGAACACTGAAGCTTTCTTT.

This clonotype came up many times. The CDR3 loop is CASSLRLTGDEQFF. The DNA for the CDR3 is TGTGCCAGCAGCCTAAGATTAACGGGGGATGAGCAGTTCTTC. The gene calls are TRBV4-2 and TRBJ2-1; TRBD2 is a possible D gene (6 bases). CDR3 length: 14 residues. V lost 4 bases and J 8 bases, leaving 15 bases between the germline ends. From germline, CDR1 is LGHNA and CDR2 YNFKEQ.

The chain uses TRBV2 and TRBJ2-5, with 8 bases matching TRBD1. V was pared by 5 bases and J by 5 bases, with 7 bases of the junction left unmatched. This CDR3 comprises 14 residues. The germline gives CDR1 SNHLY, CDR2 FYNNEI. CDR3 sequence (DNA): TGTGCCAGCAGTTCGTCAGGGGGCACGGAGACCCAGTACTTC. Protein: CASSSSGGTETQYF.

This clonotype has only a few counts. The CDR3 spells CSAREYREGYTF. The CDR3 DNA follows: TGCAGTGCTAGAGAATACAGGGAAGGCTACACCTTC. The chain uses TRBV20-1 and TRBJ1-2; TRBD1 is a possible D gene (6 bases). Germline lookup yields CDR1 DFQATT and CDR2 SNEGSKA (reference sequence). This CDR3 spans 12 amino acids. Trimming left V 0 bases short and J 8 bases short, with 10 bases between.

The V and J genes are TRBV11-3 and TRBJ2-3; tentatively, D is TRBD1 (5 bases). There are 15 residues in the CDR3. V was clipped by 5 bases and J by 0 bases, with 12 bases between them. Germline V gene sequence: CDR1 SGHNT, CDR2 YENEEA. The CDR3 loop is CASSRQTSSTDTQYF. In nucleotides, the CDR3 is TGTGCCAGCAGCCGACAGACGAGTAGCACAGATACGCAGTATTTT.

Remarks on this clonotype: This could be a read error, since a much larger clone is one nucleotide away. The chain's CDR3 is CASSSTRTPQYF. CDR3 sequence (DNA): TGTGCCAGCAGTTCCACCAGGACTCCACAGTACTTC. V and J are TRBV28 and TRBJ2-4; D is perhaps TRBD2 (5 bases). The CDR3 is 12 residues long. The V and J ends lost 4 bases and 13 bases respectively, with 14 bases between them. Looked up from germline, CDR1 is MDHEN and CDR2 is SYDVKM.